A selection of T cell receptor beta chains follows, all from one sample in a study of CD4+ T cells in melanoma. Clones were sequenced by immunoSEQ multiplex PCR, and TCRdb holds only the in-frame ones, with some missing. The table lists some 15,000 clones, under 80% of them singletons. Sequencing was performed on cells from a culture (not recorded whether cultured in vitro). Receptors originate from a human donor with melanoma. Each CDR3 is given with its conserved first and last residue. Each record gives: D gene, V gene, CDR3 length, clone size, J gene, CDR3 DNA, CDR3 protein. A D gene is named only where the DNA matches it firmly. Size values are once, few and many counts, or a class for expanded clones, and some rows have none.

d_gene: TRBD1; v_gene: TRBV7-3; len: 13; abundance: NA; j_gene: TRBJ1-1; CDR3nt: TGTGCCAGCAGTCCTACAGGGGGCACTGAAGCTTTCTTT; CDR3aa: CASSPTGGTEAFF
d_gene: NA; v_gene: TRBV30; len: 14; abundance: once; j_gene: TRBJ1-4; CDR3nt: TGTGCCTGGAGTCGGGAATCAACTAATGAAAAACTGTTTTTT; CDR3aa: CAWSRESTNEKLFF
d_gene: NA; v_gene: TRBV11-1; len: 15; abundance: NA; j_gene: TRBJ1-1; CDR3nt: TGTGCCAGCAGCCCGAGAGGGACGGCGAACACTGAAGCTTTCTTT; CDR3aa: CASSPRGTANTEAFF
d_gene: TRBD1; v_gene: TRBV12-5; len: 17; abundance: NA; j_gene: TRBJ1-5; CDR3nt: TGTGCTAGTGGTTTGATGAACAGGGGTCTACCCAATCAGCCCCAGCATTTT; CDR3aa: CASGLMNRGLPNQPQHF
d_gene: NA; v_gene: TRBV7-3; len: 15; abundance: NA; j_gene: TRBJ1-1; CDR3nt: TGTGCCAGCAGCTTAGACGGCGGGTGGAACACTGAAGCTTTCTTT; CDR3aa: CASSLDGGWNTEAFF
d_gene: NA; v_gene: TRBV7-6; len: 17; abundance: NA; j_gene: TRBJ2-3; CDR3nt: TGTGCCAGCAGCTTTCTCCCCCGGAGGGGGAGCACAGATACGCAGTATTTT; CDR3aa: CASSFLPRRGSTDTQYF
d_gene: TRBD1; v_gene: TRBV28; len: 13; abundance: NA; j_gene: TRBJ2-5; CDR3nt: TGTGCCAGCAGTGTACAGGGGGCGCAGACCCAGTACTTC; CDR3aa: CASSVQGAQTQYF
d_gene: NA; v_gene: TRBV7-3; len: 13; abundance: few; j_gene: TRBJ2-2; CDR3nt: TGTGCCAGCAGCCCCGGGGCGGACGGGGAGCTGTTTTTT; CDR3aa: CASSPGADGELFF
d_gene: TRBD1; v_gene: TRBV5-1; len: 18; abundance: NA; j_gene: TRBJ1-1; CDR3nt: TGCGCCAGCAGCTTATTTTCACAGGGGGGGCATTTGAACACTGAAGCTTTCTTT; CDR3aa: CASSLFSQGGHLNTEAFF
d_gene: NA; v_gene: TRBV6-1; len: 14; abundance: few; j_gene: TRBJ1-1; CDR3nt: TGTGCCAGCAGTGACGACAGGCGGAACACTGAAGCTTTCTTT; CDR3aa: CASSDDRRNTEAFF
d_gene: NA; v_gene: TRBV11-2; len: 14; abundance: NA; j_gene: TRBJ2-7; CDR3nt: TGTGCCAGCAGCCACATTGGATGGGCCTACGAGCAGTACTTC; CDR3aa: CASSHIGWAYEQYF
d_gene: TRBD1; v_gene: TRBV6-6; len: 14; abundance: once; j_gene: TRBJ1-1; CDR3nt: TGTGCCAGCAGTTATCCCGGGACAGGGAACGAGGCTTTCTTT; CDR3aa: CASSYPGTGNEAFF
d_gene: TRBD1; v_gene: TRBV11-2; len: 13; abundance: NA; j_gene: TRBJ2-7; CDR3nt: TGTGCCAGCAGTCGACAGGGCGGCTACGAGCAGTACTTC; CDR3aa: CASSRQGGYEQYF
d_gene: TRBD1; v_gene: TRBV6-5; len: 14; abundance: few; j_gene: TRBJ1-1; CDR3nt: TGTGCCAGCAGTGCAACAGGGGGTCGGACTGAAGCTTTCTTT; CDR3aa: CASSATGGRTEAFF
d_gene: NA; v_gene: TRBV2; len: 10; abundance: NA; j_gene: TRBJ2-5; CDR3nt: TGTGCCAGCGGGGGGAATACCCAGTACTTC; CDR3aa: CASGGNTQYF
d_gene: NA; v_gene: TRBV5-1; len: 14; abundance: NA; j_gene: TRBJ2-1; CDR3nt: TGCGCCAGCAGCGGGGGGAACAGCTACAATGAGCAGTTCTTC; CDR3aa: CASSGGNSYNEQFF
d_gene: NA; v_gene: TRBV4-2; len: 21; abundance: few; j_gene: TRBJ1-6; CDR3nt: TGTGCCAGCAGCCAAGAGTTAGTGGCCGGGACCCTAAGCTCCTATAATTCACCCCTCCACTTT; CDR3aa: CASSQELVAGTLSSYNSPLHF
d_gene: NA; v_gene: TRBV30; len: 14; abundance: few; j_gene: TRBJ1-5; CDR3nt: TGTGCCTGGAGCCGGGACCATAGCAATCAGCCCCAGCATTTT; CDR3aa: CAWSRDHSNQPQHF
d_gene: TRBD2; v_gene: TRBV5-1; len: 15; abundance: NA; j_gene: TRBJ2-1; CDR3nt: TGCGCCAGCAGCCAGGGGACTAGCGGGGGGGATGAGCAGTTCTTC; CDR3aa: CASSQGTSGGDEQFF
d_gene: NA; v_gene: TRBV29-1; len: 16; abundance: NA; j_gene: TRBJ2-5; CDR3nt: TGCAGCGGGGGATGGAGGGGCTGGGGGTCAAGCGAGACCCAGTACTTC; CDR3aa: CSGGWRGWGSSETQYF
d_gene: NA; v_gene: TRBV6-1; len: 12; abundance: NA; j_gene: TRBJ1-1; CDR3nt: TGTGCCAGCAGGGTAACGACAGGTGAAGCTTTCTTT; CDR3aa: CASRVTTGEAFF
d_gene: NA; v_gene: TRBV4-2; len: 15; abundance: NA; j_gene: TRBJ2-1; CDR3nt: TGTGCCAGCAGCTTGGAGAGGGGATCGCACAATGAGCAGTTCTTC; CDR3aa: CASSLERGSHNEQFF
d_gene: NA; v_gene: TRBV19; len: 12; abundance: few; j_gene: TRBJ1-1; CDR3nt: TGTGCCAGTAGTATGGGATCGGGTGAAGCTTTCTTT; CDR3aa: CASSMGSGEAFF
d_gene: TRBD2; v_gene: TRBV18; len: 16; abundance: NA; j_gene: TRBJ2-3; CDR3nt: TGTGCCAGCTCCCCGTCACTAGCGGGGGGCACAGATACGCAGTATTTT; CDR3aa: CASSPSLAGGTDTQYF
d_gene: NA; v_gene: TRBV18; len: 17; abundance: NA; j_gene: TRBJ2-6; CDR3nt: TGTGCCAGCTCACAACGCGGAGAGTTCTCTGGGGCCAACGTCCTGACTTTC; CDR3aa: CASSQRGEFSGANVLTF
d_gene: NA; v_gene: TRBV6-5; len: 12; abundance: few; j_gene: TRBJ1-1; CDR3nt: TGTGCCAGCAGAGAAGGGACATTTAAAGCTTTCTTT; CDR3aa: CASREGTFKAFF
d_gene: NA; v_gene: TRBV6-5; len: 14; abundance: once; j_gene: TRBJ1-2; CDR3nt: TGTGCCAGCAGCCCAGAGACGGGGAACTATGGCTACACCTTC; CDR3aa: CASSPETGNYGYTF